The next 26 T cell receptor beta chains were all read from a single sample in a study of cytomegalovirus exposure and HLA in healthy donors. Both 60 Vbeta primers and 13 Jbeta primers went into the PCR. The table came from immunoSEQ multiplex PCR; TCRdb's copy has only in-frame clones and leaves some out. The sample has roughly 120,000 clones, about 80% seen once. Sequenced input: PBMCs. All receptors derive from a human donor in good health.

V usage is TRBV9 and J usage is TRBJ1-2; 11 bases map to TRBD1. V shed 3 bases, J shed 5 bases, and the junction held 3 bases outside the gene matches. The germline gives CDR1 SGDLS, CDR2 YYNGEE. CDR3 length: 14 residues. CDR3 nucleotide sequence: TGTGCCAGCAGCGCGGGACAGGGGGGTTATGGCTACACCTTC. Its protein product is CASSAGQGGYGYTF.

This clone was seen a single time. The rearrangement uses TRBV11-2 and TRBJ1-1; 9 bases fit TRBD1. This CDR3 comprises 18 residues. Germline V gene data show CDR1 as SGHAT and CDR2 as FQNNGV. Trimming removed 4 bases from V and 5 bases from J; junction bases left unmatched: 17. CDR3 DNA: TGTGCCAGCAGCTCGCCTAGGACAGGGGTACTCAGGCGGACTGAAGCTTTCTTT. This sequence encodes CASSSPRTGVLRRTEAFF.

The CDR3 sequence is CASSLNLGQRYEQYF. The CDR3 nucleotides read TGTGCCAGCAGCTTAAATCTCGGCCAGAGGTACGAGCAGTACTTC. The chain links TRBV7-3 to TRBJ2-7; D ambiguous. CDR1 and CDR2 (germline): SGHTA, FQGTGA. The CDR3 runs to 15 residues. V lost 1 base and J lost 4, with 14 bases in between.

The chain is built from TRBV28 and TRBJ2-6; D is ambiguous. This CDR3 spans 14 amino acids. The germline V gene has CDR1 MDHEN and CDR2 SYDVKM. V lost 7 bases, J lost 4 bases, and 11 bases lay in between. The CDR3 reads CASNPEPGANVLTF. The CDR3 DNA follows: TGTGCCAGCAACCCCGAGCCCGGGGCCAACGTCCTGACTTTC.

The sample holds a few counts of this clone. V and J are TRBV5-1 and TRBJ1-3; 7 bases line up with TRBD1. V lost 4 bases and J lost 4; bases outside the gene matches: 5. The CDR3 covers 14 residues. From germline, CDR1 is SGHRS and CDR2 YFSETQ. CDR3 sequence reads: CASSPGDSGNTIYF. The CDR3 region has the DNA TGCGCCAGCAGCCCCGGGGACAGCGGAAACACCATATATTTT.

The CDR3 spells CASSATGTGQPQHF. CDR3 nucleotide sequence: TGTGCCAGCAGCGCGACAGGGACGGGGCAGCCCCAGCATTTT. The chain joins TRBV9 to TRBJ1-5; the match to TRBD1 covers 7 bases. Trimming cost V 3 bases and J 7 bases; bases outside gene matches: 7. This CDR3 contains 14 residues. The germline gives CDR1 SGDLS, CDR2 YYNGEE.

This chain links TRBV4-1 with TRBJ2-1; 8 nucleotides match TRBD1. V trimming: 2 bases; J trimming: 2 bases; junction bases outside the gene matches: 8. Germline V gene lookup returns CDR1 MGHRA and CDR2 YSYEKL. This CDR3 region has 17 residues. As DNA, the CDR3 is TGCGCCAGCAGCCAATACGTTCAGGGGGCTACCTACAATGAGCAGTTCTTC. As protein: CASSQYVQGATYNEQFF.

In this sample, this clone turned up a few times. This chain connects TRBV6-6 to TRBJ1-1; D unclear. V lost 5 bases and J 11 bases, leaving 9 bases between the germline ends. Germline CDR1 and CDR2: MNHNY and SVGAGI (reference sequence). The CDR3 length is 10 residues. CDR3 in DNA: TGTGCCAGCAGTGGGTTGAGGGCTTTCTTT. Amino acid sequence: CASSGLRAFF.

The chain uses TRBV28 and TRBJ1-1; 7 bases fit TRBD1. J lost 0 bases, V lost 6 bases, and 4 bases had no gene match. Germline CDR1 is MDHEN and CDR2 is SYDVKM. This CDR3 spans 14 amino acids. The CDR3 region has the DNA TGTGCCAGCAGGGGGGACAGCATGAACACTGAAGCTTTCTTT. It yields the protein CASRGDSMNTEAFF.

The V call is TRBV21-1, the J call TRBJ2-1; the table's D call, TRBD1, has no DNA check behind it. TRBV21-1 has pseudogene status. The CDR3 totals 15 residues. DNA for the CDR3: TGTGCCAGCAGCAAAGGGGACAGGGAGGAAGGTGAGCAGTTCTTC. Amino acid sequence: CASSKGDREEGEQFF.

The chain couples TRBV4-2 to TRBJ2-3, with 10 bases that match TRBD2. This CDR3 contains 19 residues. Per the germline V gene, CDR1 is LGHNA and CDR2 is YNFKEQ. V lost 0 bases, J lost 4 bases, and 13 bases stayed unmatched. The CDR3 loop is CASSQDSGLASGAADTQYF. The CDR3 nucleotides read TGTGCCAGCAGCCAAGATTCGGGACTAGCGTCTGGGGCCGCAGATACGCAGTATTTT.

This chain links TRBV9 with TRBJ1-4; D not certain. This CDR3 has 14 amino acids. Germline lookup yields CDR1 SGDLS and CDR2 YYNGEE. Trimming took off 0 bases at V and 2 bases at J, with 5 bases between the two ends. CDR3 in amino acids: CASSVGSTNEKLFF. The CDR3 DNA reads TGTGCCAGCAGCGTAGGGAGCACTAATGAAAAACTGTTTTTT.

The chain employs TRBV27 and TRBJ2-3, with D possibly matching TRBD2 (5 bases). This CDR3 is built from 15 residues. The V gene's germline CDR1 is MNHEY and CDR2 SMNVEV (reference sequence). V was pared by 2 bases and J by 2 bases, with 11 bases between. CDR3 in DNA: TGTGCCAGCAGTTTACTTGGGGAGTCCACAGATACGCAGTATTTT. Translation gives CASSLLGESTDTQYF.

The J gene is TRBJ1-1, the V gene TRBV5-1; D gene uncertain. V lost 9 bases, J lost 0 bases, and 12 bases lay in between. This CDR3 has 13 residues. In germline, CDR1 is SGHRS, CDR2 YFSETQ. The CDR3 here is CATSRSMNTEAFF. The CDR3, as DNA: TGCGCCACTAGCAGGTCCATGAACACTGAAGCTTTCTTT.

The chain uses TRBV11-2 and TRBJ2-3, with unresolved D. Trimming took 2 bases from V and 1 from J, leaving 19 bases between them. The CDR3 totals 18 residues. Germline V gene data show CDR1 as SGHAT and CDR2 as FQNNGV. This CDR3 is CASSLRLSPTKRTDTQYF. The CDR3 DNA reads as TGTGCCAGCAGCTTACGGCTGTCCCCGACAAAACGCACAGATACGCAGTATTTT.

The V call is TRBV5-1, the J call TRBJ2-5; TRBD1 agrees at 8 bases. The junction had 5 bases not matched to a gene; V was cut back by 4 bases and J by 3 bases. From germline, CDR1 is SGHRS and CDR2 YFSETQ. This CDR3 has 14 residues. In DNA form, the CDR3 reads TGCGCCAGCAGCCCAGAGACAGGGGAAGAGACCCAGTACTTC. Translating it yields CASSPETGEETQYF.

The gene calls are TRBV6-6 and TRBJ2-1, with TRBD2 matching over 7 bases. This CDR3 contains 14 residues. The V and J ends lost 6 bases and 7 bases, in that order; junction bases with no gene match: 9. The germline V gene has CDR1 MNHNY and CDR2 SVGAGI (reference sequence). The chain's CDR3 is CASSTDGRRNEQFF. CDR3 DNA: TGTGCCAGCAGCACGGACGGGAGGCGGAATGAGCAGTTCTTC.

This clone was picked up one time. V and J are TRBV27 and TRBJ2-3; 7 positions match TRBD2. V shed 5 bases and J 7 bases; nucleotides not matched to a gene: 21. The CDR3 totals 18 residues. Germline V gene lookup returns CDR1 MNHEY and CDR2 SMNVEV (reference sequence). The CDR3 coding sequence is TGTGCCAGCAGTGTTCCTACCGGGACTAAACCTATTGAGAATACGCAGTATTTT. This sequence encodes CASSVPTGTKPIENTQYF.

The chain links TRBV5-4 to TRBJ2-7; unclear D gene. Looked up from germline, CDR1 is SGHNT and CDR2 is YYREEE (reference sequence). The CDR3 has 12 residues. Trimming stripped 6 bases from V and 6 bases from J, with 13 bases between. The CDR3 nucleotides are TGTGCCAGCACCGCCCCTCCGGGCGAGCAGTACTTC. Translation gives CASTAPPGEQYF.

In DNA form, the CDR3 reads TGTGCCAGCAGCCCCTATACAGGTATGAACACTGAAGCTTTCTTT. Translated: CASSPYTGMNTEAFF. The V call is TRBV7-6, the J call TRBJ1-1, with TRBD1 as a possible D gene (5 bases). The CDR3 consists of 15 residues. V was shortened by 5 bases and J by 0 bases, with 13 bases between the two germline ends. CDR1 SGHVS and CDR2 FNYEAQ come from the germline V gene.

The chain recombines TRBV19 with TRBJ1-2, with D maybe TRBD1 (6 bases). Per germline, CDR1 LNHDA and CDR2 SQIVND (reference sequence). Trimming removed 3 bases at V and 2 bases at J, with 10 bases between. The CDR3 has 14 residues. CDR3 DNA: TGTGCCAGTAGTATGGGACATCCGAACTATGGCTACACCTTC. Its protein is CASSMGHPNYGYTF.

V gene TRBV28 combines with J gene TRBJ2-7; 7 bases are a match to TRBD1. This CDR3 is built from 16 residues. Germline V gene lookup returns CDR1 MDHEN and CDR2 SYDVKM. The J segment lost 4 bases and the V segment lost 5 bases, leaving 14 bases of the junction unmatched. Here the CDR3 reads CASSQPVGQPTYEQYF. CDR3 bases: TGTGCCAGCAGTCAACCGGTGGGACAGCCGACGTACGAGCAGTACTTC.

This chain connects TRBV5-6 to TRBJ2-3; a weak D match, TRBD2 (7 bases). Trimming took off 4 bases at V and 2 bases at J, with 11 bases between the two ends. The CDR3 totals 14 residues. The germline V gene has CDR1 SGHDT and CDR2 YYEEEE. CDR3 sequence (DNA): TGTGCCAGCAGCAGGGCGGGGGCCACAGATACGCAGTATTTT. Its translation: CASSRAGATDTQYF. The variable domain in full, with the rest retrieved from reference TRBV5-6 and TRBJ2-3, is DAGVTQSPTHLIKTRGQQVTLRCSPKSGHDTVSWYQQALGQGPQFIFQYYEEEERQRGNFPDRFSGHQFPNYSSELNVNALLLGDSALYLCASSRAGATDTQYFGPGTRLTVL.

This sequence joins TRBV7-8 and TRBJ1-5, with TRBD1 matching 10 bases. Germline trimming cut 3 bases from V and 2 bases from J; bases unmatched to any gene: 10. CDR3 length equals 18 residues. Germline-derived CDR1 and CDR2 are SGHVS and FQNEAQ. The chain's CDR3 is CASSFGQGVGGGNQPQHF. The CDR3 DNA follows: TGTGCCAGCAGCTTCGGACAGGGGGTGGGGGGAGGCAATCAGCCCCAGCATTTT.

Comments on this clone: It is likely a read error, because the conserved phenylalanine at the end of the CDR3 is missing. This chain links TRBV5-4 with TRBJ1-1; 8 bases fit TRBD1. This CDR3 is 15 amino acids long. With V trimmed by 0 bases and J by 5 bases, 6 bases remained unmatched. Looked up from germline, CDR1 is SGHNT and CDR2 is YYREEE (reference sequence). CDR3 nucleotides: TGTGCCAGCAGCTTGGCGGACAGGGAACAGACTGAAGCTTTCGTT. This sequence encodes CASSLADREQTEAFV.

The J gene is TRBJ2-5, the V gene TRBV21-1; the table's D call of TRBD2 was not tested on the DNA. TRBV21-1 is an annotated pseudogene. CDR3 length equals 14 residues. The DNA of the CDR3 is TGTGCCAGCAGCACCGGGACTATGAAAGAGACCCAGTACTTC. This encodes CASSTGTMKETQYF.